Below are 2 T cell receptor beta chains sequenced from a single sample in a study of cytomegalovirus exposure and HLA in healthy donors. Primers for the PCR totalled 60 Vbeta and 13 Jbeta. Using immunoSEQ multiplex PCR, the repertoire was profiled, and TCRdb retains in-frame clones only, with some absent. This sample's clone table lists 100,000 to 150,000 clones. Specimen: PBMCs. The receptors were sampled from a woman between 35 and 50 years old in good health and CMV-seronegative.

The chain recombines TRBV23-1 with TRBJ2-2, with 11 bases lining up with TRBD1. TRBV23-1 is identified as an open reading frame with a role that is uncertain. J lost 7 bases, V lost 4 bases, and 14 bases had no gene match. CDR3 length equals 18 residues. The CDR3 nucleotides read TGCGCCAGCAGTCCGCAGGAGAGGACAGGGGGCGCGAACGGGGAGCTGTTTTTT. Translating it yields CASSPQERTGGANGELFF.

This chain links TRBV11-3 with TRBJ2-7, with 10 bases fitting TRBD1. This CDR3 contains 15 residues. Germline trimming cut 5 bases from V and 3 bases from J; bases unmatched to any gene: 7. Germline loops: CDR1 SGHNT, CDR2 YENEEA. DNA of the CDR3: TGTGCCAGCAGCCTCAGCGGGACAGGGGACTACGAGCAGTACTTC. This encodes CASSLSGTGDYEQYF. The variable domain in full, with the rest retrieved from reference TRBV11-3 and TRBJ2-7, is EAGVVQSPRYKIIEKKQPVAFWCNPISGHNTLYWYLQNLGQGPELLIRYENEEAVDDSQLPKDRFSAERLKGVDSTLKIQPAELGDSAVYLCASSLSGTGDYEQYFGPGTRLTVT.